The sequence of this T cell receptor beta chain was determined in a study of control samples from healthy donors and cancer patients. Clones were sequenced by immunoSEQ multiplex PCR, and TCRdb holds only the in-frame ones, with some missing. This sample has around 140,000 clones, with more than 90% found just once. The CDR3 sequence is 13 residues long. The V and J ends lost 2 bases and 8 bases respectively, with 10 bases between them. Per germline, CDR1 SGHTA and CDR2 FQGNSA. Source material: blood. The J gene is TRBJ2-1, the V gene TRBV7-2, with D uncertain. The sequence derives from a man younger than 30 in good health. CDR3 nucleotides: TGTGCCAGCAGCTTAATCCCCAGCGATGAGCAGTTCTTC. Its translation is CASSLIPSDEQFF.